This T cell receptor beta chain was retrieved from a study of blood T cell repertoires in COVID-19. At the level of the study: Samples taken during acute and convalescent COVID-19 were collected in the United States, Italy and Spain.

Source study methods: Estimated nucleated cell counts came from reference gene primer amplification. Data came from immunoSEQ multiplex PCR; TCRdb stores just in-frame clones and leaves some out. V, J and clone size were drawn from that table, and D and trimming were deduced from the DNA. Here the sample spans more than 70,000 clones, approximately 88% being singletons. Only one count was recorded for this clone. The receptor comes from a man aged 50 to 59 with active COVID-19. Sequencing input: peripheral blood.

The CDR3: CASSLVGGNEQFF. CDR3 nucleotide sequence: TGTGCCAGCAGTTTAGTCGGGGGGAATGAGCAGTTCTTC. This chain joins TRBV28 and TRBJ2-1; 7 bases map to TRBD2. Per germline, CDR1 MDHEN and CDR2 SYDVKM. Trimming took 2 bases from V and 7 from J; bases not matched to a gene: 2. CDR3 length equals 13 residues.